The 30 T cell receptor beta chains below all came from one sample that was sequenced in a study of blood T cells in healthy people across ages (dated by TCRdb to the mid-2010s). The library came from 5' RACE. These reads were obtained on an Illumina HiSeq 2500. A second 7 to 11 cycle PCR used a sample-barcoded 5' primer and a J-beta primer mix. The public reads were reanalyzed by TCRdb: fastp trimming at Q25, MiXCR alignment, in-frame beta chains only. Rows matching on CDR3 protein sequence are summarized as one entry with the most common DNA and genes. The sample table contains fewer than 800,000 distinct CDR3 sequences; only one count was recorded for roughly 30% of them. The ten most abundant clones make up roughly 15% of the sample. Sequencing was performed on blood. These receptors originate from an elderly woman in good health. Donor details come from another sample of the same person, matched by shared clones.

This clonotype has a count of ten or more. The chain links TRBV3-1 to TRBJ1-2; TRBD1 is a possible D gene (5 bases). Trimming took 4 bases from V and 1 from J, leaving 10 bases between them. The CDR3 loop spans 14 amino acids. CDR1 LGHDT and CDR2 YNNKEL come from the germline V gene (reference sequence). The DNA of the CDR3 is TGTGCCAGCAGCCGGGGGGACTTTAACTATGGCTACACCTTC. It yields the protein CASSRGDFNYGYTF.

The V gene is TRBV6-5, the J gene TRBJ2-2; a weak D match, TRBD1 (6 bases). The V and J ends lost 0 bases and 0 bases respectively, with 8 bases between them. This CDR3 has 16 residues. CDR1 MNHEY and CDR2 SVGAGI come from the germline V gene. CDR3 DNA sequence: TGTGCCAGCAGTTACTCGGGACACGCGAACACCGGGGAGCTGTTTTTT. Its translation: CASSYSGHANTGELFF.

The V gene is TRBV20-1, the J gene TRBJ2-1; 8 nucleotides line up with TRBD2. With V trimmed by 3 bases and J by 4 bases, 8 bases remained unmatched. This CDR3 comprises 15 residues. Looked up from germline, CDR1 is DFQATT and CDR2 is SNEGSKA (reference sequence). The CDR3 region is CSARAKRELYNEQFF. The CDR3 nucleotides are TGCAGTGCTAGGGCAAAGCGGGAGTTATACAATGAGCAGTTCTTC.

This clonotype appeared once. The V gene is TRBV5-4, the J gene TRBJ1-3; tentatively, D is TRBD1 (6 bases). Deletions cut 0 bases from V and 0 bases from J, with 13 bases between. CDR1 is SGHNT, CDR2 YYREEE, per germline (reference sequence). CDR3 length: 17 residues. CDR3 amino acids: CASSLVAGAASGNTIYF. Here the CDR3 DNA reads TGTGCCAGCAGCTTGGTAGCAGGGGCTGCCTCTGGAAACACCATATATTTT.

The rearrangement uses TRBV2 and TRBJ2-2; D unresolved. The CDR3 contains 14 residues. Germline CDR1 and CDR2: SNHLY and FYNNEI. V lost 0 bases to trimming and J lost 4 bases, with 6 bases between them. As DNA, the CDR3 is TGTGCCAGCAGTGAAGCGCTGGCCACCGGGGAGCTGTTTTTT. Translated, it gives CASSEALATGELFF.

This clonotype has at least ten counts. CDR3 in DNA: TGTGCCAGCAGCCAGGAGGCGGGGGGACTCCACTACAATGAGCAGTTCTTC. Protein: CASSQEAGGLHYNEQFF. The chain combines TRBV7-9 with TRBJ2-1; TRBD2 matches at 8 bases. V was pared by 5 bases and J by 3 bases, with 12 bases of the junction left unmatched. CDR1 and CDR2 (germline): SEHNR, FQNEAQ (reference sequence). There are 17 residues in the CDR3. Looking up the rest from reference TRBV7-9 and TRBJ2-1 gives the full variable domain: DTGVSQNPRHKITKRGQNVTFRCDPISEHNRLYWYRQTLGQGPEFLTYFQNEAQLEKSRLLSDRFSAERPKGSFSTLEIQRTEQGDSAMYLCASSQEAGGLHYNEQFFGPGTRLTVL.

This clonotype was observed many times. This chain connects TRBV6-2 or TRBV6-3 to TRBJ2-5; the D is unclear. V gave up 6 bases and J gave up 2 bases, with 7 bases separating them. Germline V lookup: CDR1 MNHEY, CDR2 SVGEGT. The CDR3 runs 12 residues. CDR3 sequence: CASSLIQETQYF. CDR3 coding DNA: TGTGCCAGCAGCTTGATTCAAGAGACCCAGTACTTC.

Only a few counts were recorded for this clonotype. An end of the junction differs from the germline gene, which may be a read error. This chain joins TRBV30 and TRBJ2-2; tentatively, D is TRBD1 (6 bases). CDR1 and CDR2 (germline): GTSNPN, SVGIG (reference sequence). This CDR3 is built from 12 residues. The CDR3, as DNA: TGTGCCTGGAGTCCAGGGGACGGGCAGCTGTTTTTT. Amino acid sequence: CAWSPGDGQLFF.

The V call is TRBV12-3 or TRBV12-4, the J call TRBJ1-2; D is undetermined. CDR3 size: 13 residues. With 7 bases removed from V and 6 bases from J, the gap between germline ends came to 15 bases. CDR3 nucleotide sequence: TGTGCCAGCACCGGTGGACCCGGGGATGGCTACACCTTC. It encodes CASTGGPGDGYTF.

The chain uses TRBV28 and TRBJ1-6; D is perhaps TRBD1 (5 bases). CDR3 length: 13 amino acids. Germline assignment: CDR1 MDHEN and CDR2 SYDVKM. V lost 7 bases to trimming and J lost 7 bases, with 11 bases between them. The CDR3 sequence is CASIDSRNSPLHF. CDR3 DNA sequence: TGTGCCAGCATTGACAGTAGGAATTCACCCCTCCACTTT.

This clonotype was found many times. The chain joins TRBV20-1 to TRBJ2-5, with D tentatively TRBD2 (6 bases). Germline CDR1 is DFQATT and CDR2 is SNEGSKA (reference sequence). The CDR3 runs 13 residues. V lost 7 bases, J lost 4 bases, and 16 bases lay in between. The DNA for the CDR3 is TGCAGTGGATCGGACTACCGTATAGAGACCCAGTACTTC. This translates into CSGSDYRIETQYF.

The chain uses TRBV19 and TRBJ2-2, with 8 positions matching TRBD1. The CDR3 runs 16 residues. Per the germline V gene, CDR1 is LNHDA and CDR2 is SQIVND (reference sequence). Unmatched junction bases numbered 7, after V lost 5 bases and J lost 2 bases. The CDR3: CASSPQDRANTGELFF. DNA for the CDR3: TGTGCCAGTAGTCCCCAGGACAGGGCTAACACCGGGGAGCTGTTTTTT.

Points on this clonotype: This may stem from a read error, because a much larger clone lies one nucleotide away. The chain joins TRBV20-1 to TRBJ2-1; D unclear. The J call may be in error: the DNA end matches TRBJ2-7 better. Germline lookup yields CDR1 DFQATT and CDR2 SNEGSKA (reference sequence). CDR3 length equals 11 residues. The CDR3 DNA reads as TGCAGTGCTAGGGGGTACAATGAGCAGTACTTC. This gives the protein CSARGYNEQYF.

The chain uses TRBV29-1 and TRBJ2-6; no firm D call. Germline-derived CDR1 and CDR2 are SQVTM and ANQGSEA. This CDR3 is 13 amino acids long. The ends were cut back, 7 bases at V and 4 bases at J, with 11 bases in the middle. The CDR3 DNA sequence: TGCAGCGCCGACCTCAAGGGGGCCAACGTCCTGACTTTC. Protein sequence: CSADLKGANVLTF.

There are many counts of this clonotype. The rearrangement uses TRBV20-1 and TRBJ2-7; D is possibly TRBD1 or TRBD2 (7 bases each). Looked up from germline, CDR1 is DFQATT and CDR2 is SNEGSKA (reference sequence). Trimming removed 6 bases from V and 4 bases from J, with 16 bases in between. The CDR3 is 13 residues long. The CDR3 is CSARGGRVYEQYF. CDR3 coding DNA: TGCAGTGCCAGGGGGGGCCGAGTATACGAGCAGTACTTC.

In this sample, this clonotype turned up a few times. J is TRBJ2-3 and V is TRBV27; D is possibly TRBD2 (7 bases). V shed 4 bases and J shed 6 bases, with 20 bases lying between them. The CDR3 runs 16 residues. CDR1 is MNHEY and CDR2 is SMNVEV in the germline V gene (reference sequence). Here the CDR3 reads CASSWGGPALADTQYF. The CDR3 coding sequence is TGTGCCAGCAGTTGGGGGGGGCCGGCCCTTGCCGATACGCAGTATTTT.

This chain's CDR3 is CSAVDSSTYEQYF. The DNA for the CDR3 is TGCAGTGCTGTTGACAGTTCCACCTACGAGCAGTACTTC. The chain links TRBV20-1 to TRBJ2-7, with D tentatively TRBD1 (5 bases). Trimming cost V 5 bases and J 2 bases, with 13 bases left between them. The CDR3 totals 13 residues. Germline V lookup: CDR1 DFQATT, CDR2 SNEGSKA (reference sequence).

This clonotype has ten or more counts. The genes are TRBV5-5 and TRBJ2-4; TRBD1 or TRBD2 may be the D gene (5 bases each). The CDR3 runs 16 residues. Germline V lookup: CDR1 SGHKS, CDR2 YYEKEE (reference sequence). The germline V and J ends were trimmed by 2 bases and 5 bases, with 17 bases remaining between them. The CDR3 DNA reads as TGTGCCAGCAGCTTTACACCGGGGCGTCCCCAAAACATTCAGTACTTC. It specifies CASSFTPGRPQNIQYF.

The CDR3 protein is CASSQDWGMAEKLFF. In DNA, the CDR3 is TGCGCCAGCAGCCAAGATTGGGGCATGGCTGAAAAACTGTTTTTT. This chain uses TRBV4-3 with TRBJ1-4; D possibly corresponds to TRBD1 (5 bases). Trimming shortened V by 0 bases and J by 7 bases, and 12 bases separated the two germline ends. CDR3 length: 15 amino acids. Germline V gene sequence: CDR1 LGHNA, CDR2 YSLEER.

This clonotype appeared many times. The chain uses TRBV29-1 and TRBJ2-1; D not certain. CDR3 length equals 12 residues. V lost 4 bases and J 8 bases, leaving 12 bases between the germline ends. CDR1 is SQVTM and CDR2 is ANQGSEA in the germline V gene. CDR3 region: CSVGLGPHEQFF. The CDR3 DNA reads as TGCAGCGTTGGTCTAGGCCCCCATGAGCAGTTCTTC.

Comments on this clonotype: A much larger clone lies one base from this, so it may be a read error. This rearrangement joins TRBV12-1 to TRBJ1-2. TRBV12-1 is described as a pseudogene. The CDR3 has 18 residues. CDR3 nucleotides: TGTGCCAGCAGCTTTGCGCGTCTCGGAAACGGCCTCGACTATGGCTACACCTTC. Protein sequence: CASSFARLGNGLDYGYTF.

This clonotype occurred many times. This rearrangement joins TRBV5-1 to TRBJ1-1; no firm D call. The V end was cut by 7 bases, the J end by 1 base, with 14 bases between. CDR3 length equals 14 residues. The germline V gene encodes CDR1 SGHRS and CDR2 YFSETQ. CDR3 bases: TGCGCCAGCTCGGATAGGACTGGGAACACTGAAGCTTTCTTT. Protein product: CASSDRTGNTEAFF. The complete variable domain, with remaining parts taken from reference TRBV5-1 and TRBJ1-1, reads KAGVTQTPRYLIKTRGQQVTLSCSPISGHRSVSWYQQTPGQGLQFLFEYFSETQRNKGNFPGRFSGRQFSNSRSEMNVSTLELGDSALYLCASSDRTGNTEAFFGQGTRLTVV.

The V gene is TRBV7-9, the J gene TRBJ2-5, with a possible D match to TRBD2 (6 bases). The J call may not be correct, given that the DNA end is closer to TRBJ2-7. The CDR3 extends over 17 amino acids. Germline CDR1 is SEHNR and CDR2 is FQNEAQ (reference sequence). CDR3 bases: TGTGCCAGCAGCTTACGCGGGACTCCAACCGAACCATACGAGCAGTACTTC. It yields the protein CASSLRGTPTEPYEQYF.

This clonotype was seen many times. The chain is built from TRBV24-1 and TRBJ2-7, with D possibly TRBD1 on 6 matching bases. Germline V lookup: CDR1 KGHDR, CDR2 SFDVKD. The germline V and J ends were trimmed by 0 bases and 6 bases, with 23 bases remaining between them. The CDR3 loop spans 18 amino acids. The CDR3 protein is CATSDLLIPYRENCEQYF. CDR3 coding DNA: TGTGCCACCAGTGATTTGCTAATTCCTTACAGGGAAAATTGCGAGCAGTACTTC.

Ten or more counts support this clonotype. This chain's CDR3 is CSVDSDRRKYF. CDR3 DNA sequence: TGCAGCGTTGATAGCGATCGGAGGAAGTACTTC. V and J are TRBV29-1 and TRBJ2-7; D might be TRBD2 (5 bases). Germline V gives CDR1 SQVTM, CDR2 ANQGSEA. The V end was cut by 3 bases, the J end by 11 bases, with 14 bases between. This CDR3 region has 11 residues.

This chain links TRBV27 with TRBJ1-4; weak D call: TRBD1 (5 bases). Germline loops: CDR1 MNHEY, CDR2 SMNVEV (reference sequence). V was clipped by 6 bases and J by 5 bases, with 13 bases between them. CDR3 length: 14 residues. The CDR3: CASRTGTGNEKLFF. CDR3 DNA sequence: TGTGCCAGCAGAACCGGGACGGGAAATGAAAAACTGTTTTTT.

As to this clonotype: Possible read error: a much larger clone is one base away. The chain uses TRBV18 and TRBJ2-5; D gene uncertain. The germline V gene encodes CDR1 KGHSH and CDR2 LQKENI. This CDR3 region has 15 residues. Here the CDR3 reads CASSPIETAQEPQYF. The CDR3 nucleotides read TGTGCCAGCTCACCGATCGAGACGGCCCAAGAGCCCCAGTACTTC.

The J gene is TRBJ2-3, the V gene TRBV20-1, with TRBD2 identical over 15 bases. CDR1 DFQATT and CDR2 SNEGSKA come from the germline V gene (reference sequence). The CDR3 sequence is 18 residues long. Losses at the gene ends were 0 bases for V and 4 bases for J; bases not matched to a gene: 8. The CDR3 sequence is CSAREPGLAGGRADTQYF. CDR3 nucleotide sequence: TGCAGTGCTAGAGAGCCGGGACTAGCGGGGGGCCGAGCAGATACGCAGTATTTT.

This clonotype was observed many times. The CDR3: CASSLGDMNTEAFF. The CDR3 bases are TGCGCCAGCAGCTTGGGGGACATGAACACTGAAGCTTTCTTT. The V call is TRBV5-1, the J call TRBJ1-1, with a tentative D call TRBD1 (6 bases). This CDR3 comprises 14 residues. V lost 0 bases and J 0 bases, leaving 6 bases between the germline ends. Per the germline V gene, CDR1 is SGHRS and CDR2 is YFSETQ.

This clonotype was counted ten times or more. The V call is TRBV24-1, the J call TRBJ2-2; weak D call: TRBD2 (6 bases). This CDR3 is built from 16 residues. The V gene's germline CDR1 is KGHDR and CDR2 SFDVKD. With 1 base removed from V and 3 bases from J, the gap between germline ends came to 11 bases. CDR3 coding DNA: TGTGCCACCAGTGATTTCTTCTCGGGGGACACCGGGGAGCTGTTTTTT. This codes for CATSDFFSGDTGELFF.